Reported below is one T cell receptor beta chain. As to time point: pretreatment peripheral blood. The germline V gene has CDR1 DFQATT and CDR2 SNEGSKA (reference sequence). This CDR3 region has 10 residues. V was trimmed by 5 bases and J by 4 bases, leaving 3 bases between them. This entry is derived from a study of PD-L1 blockade in urothelial cancer. The overall study: About 85% of the 29 patients were males with bladder-origin urothelial cancer. Timepoints chosen for blood analysis were 3 weeks (second dose) and 6 weeks after treatment start.

Spiked synthetic TCR analogs estimated absolute template abundance per PCR. Produced via immunoSEQ multiplex PCR; TCRdb's table is partial and in-frame only. The table includes some 50,000 clones, around nine tenths detected once. The specimen was PBMCs, collected around atezolizumab (anti-PD-L1) treatment. The chain is built from TRBV20-1 and TRBJ2-1, with unresolved D. The sequence came from a woman aged 55-69 years with urothelial cancer. The CDR3 bases are TGCAGTGCTCTTTACAATGAGCAGTTCTTC. This codes for CSALYNEQFF.